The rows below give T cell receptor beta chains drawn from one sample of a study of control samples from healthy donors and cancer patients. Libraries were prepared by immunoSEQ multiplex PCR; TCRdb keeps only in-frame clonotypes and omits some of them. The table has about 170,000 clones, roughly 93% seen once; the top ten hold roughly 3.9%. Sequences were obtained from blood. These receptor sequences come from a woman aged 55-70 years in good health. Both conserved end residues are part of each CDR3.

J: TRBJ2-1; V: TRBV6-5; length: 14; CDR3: CASRVRSSYNEQFF
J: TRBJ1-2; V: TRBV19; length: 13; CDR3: CASTGGFPYGYTF
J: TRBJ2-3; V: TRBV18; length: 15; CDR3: CASSPLGGSGDTQYF
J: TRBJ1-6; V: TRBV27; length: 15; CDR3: CASSGMDRANSPLHF
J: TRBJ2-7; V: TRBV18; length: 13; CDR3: CASSPRDRGEQYF
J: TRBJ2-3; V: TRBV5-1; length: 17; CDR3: CASSLPTSGGTTDTQYF
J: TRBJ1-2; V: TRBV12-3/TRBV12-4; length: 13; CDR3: CASSLLQLYGYTF
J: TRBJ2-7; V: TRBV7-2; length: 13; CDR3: CATTSGGTYEQYF
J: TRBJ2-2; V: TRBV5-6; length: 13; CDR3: CASSLSDTGELFF
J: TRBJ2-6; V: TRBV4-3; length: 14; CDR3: CASSQDSGANVLTF
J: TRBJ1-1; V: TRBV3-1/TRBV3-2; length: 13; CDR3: CASSQGRYTEAFF
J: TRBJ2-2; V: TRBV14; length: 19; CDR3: CASSQGRRQQNWHTGELFF
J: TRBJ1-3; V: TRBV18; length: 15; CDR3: CASSPRDASGNTIYF
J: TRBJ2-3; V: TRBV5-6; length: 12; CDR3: CASSLGSDTQYF
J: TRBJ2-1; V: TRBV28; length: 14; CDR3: CASSSPTGFDEQFF
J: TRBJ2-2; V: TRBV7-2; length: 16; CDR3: CASSYYRGLSTGELFF
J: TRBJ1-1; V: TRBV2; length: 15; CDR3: CASRIGTGGYTEAFF
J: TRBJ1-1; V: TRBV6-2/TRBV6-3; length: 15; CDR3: CASSFPGGGRTEAFF
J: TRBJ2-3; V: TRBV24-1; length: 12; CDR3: CATSVSVDTQYF
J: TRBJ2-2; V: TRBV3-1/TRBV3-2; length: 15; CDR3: CASSQDQLNYGELFF
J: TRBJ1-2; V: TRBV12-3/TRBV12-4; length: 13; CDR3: CASSFLETRGYTF
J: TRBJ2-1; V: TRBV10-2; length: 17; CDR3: CASSESFGLAGVDEQFF
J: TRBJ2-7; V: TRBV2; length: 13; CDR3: CAIVLARGSGLYF
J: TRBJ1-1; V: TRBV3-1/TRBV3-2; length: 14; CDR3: CASSFGQGATEAFF
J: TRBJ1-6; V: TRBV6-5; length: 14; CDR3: CASSYWLENSPLHF
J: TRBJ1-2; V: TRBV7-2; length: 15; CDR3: CASSPGQGVGYGYTF
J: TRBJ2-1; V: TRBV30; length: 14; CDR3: CAWSPGLAVNEQFF
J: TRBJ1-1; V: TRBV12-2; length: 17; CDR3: CASRAIKRGQRNTEAFF
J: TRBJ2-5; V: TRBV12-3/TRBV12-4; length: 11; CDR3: CASRIAETQYF
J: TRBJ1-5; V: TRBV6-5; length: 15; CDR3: CASSYSWGKNQPQHF
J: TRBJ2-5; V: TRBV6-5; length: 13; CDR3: CASSYSPRETQYF
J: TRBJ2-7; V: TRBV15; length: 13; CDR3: CATSITPTYEQYF
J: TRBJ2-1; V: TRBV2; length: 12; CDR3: CASQRVSNEQFF
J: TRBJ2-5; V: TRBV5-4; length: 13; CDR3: CASSWDRGETQYF
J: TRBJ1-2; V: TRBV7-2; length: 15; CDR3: CASSFTGTTNYGYTF
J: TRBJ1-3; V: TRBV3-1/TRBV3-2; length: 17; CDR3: CASSQVKGGAGASTIYF
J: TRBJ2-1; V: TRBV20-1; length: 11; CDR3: CSARNLDEQFF
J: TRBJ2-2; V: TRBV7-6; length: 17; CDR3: CASSSQILQGIAGELFF
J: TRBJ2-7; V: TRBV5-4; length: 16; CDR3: CASRSGSGEISYEQYF
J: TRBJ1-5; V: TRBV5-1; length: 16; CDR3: CASSSGGRGSNQPQHF
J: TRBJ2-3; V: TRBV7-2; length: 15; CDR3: CASSSGLALTDTQYF
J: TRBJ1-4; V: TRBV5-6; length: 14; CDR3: CASSSRVFHEKLFF
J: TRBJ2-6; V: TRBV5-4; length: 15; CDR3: CASSLRGTGANVLTF
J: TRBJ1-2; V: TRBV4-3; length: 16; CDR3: CASSPEGRVGFYGYTF
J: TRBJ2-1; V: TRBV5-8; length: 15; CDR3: CASSPVGLSYNEQFF